This T cell receptor (beta chain) was captured by sequencing in a study of T cells in Graves' hyperthyroidism and ophthalmopathy. An absence of ophthalmopathy progression within 18 months meant stable Graves' hyperthyroidism. Clinical symptoms, serum thyroxine, TRAb, thyroid ultrasound and orbital computed tomography established diagnosis. Amplified TCR beta CDR3 regions derived from RNA transcripts. Carried out on the TCR CDR3, a first-round RT-PCR used the HTBI primer set. Using its own MiXCR run on the multiplex PCR reads, TCRdb lists one record per CDR3 protein. The sample contains some 720,000 distinct CDR3 sequences, around 15% of which appear only once. Germline V gene lookup returns CDR1 DFQATT and CDR2 SNEGSKA (reference sequence). This CDR3 is built from 17 residues. V shed 0 bases and J shed 2 bases, with 18 bases lying between them.

The genes are TRBV20-1 and TRBJ2-3; perhaps TRBD2 as D (6 bases). The clonotype was recovered from a man between 18 and 35 years old with Graves' hyperthyroidism. What was sequenced was blood. CDR3 region: CSARDLSPLAYTDTQYF. The CDR3 nucleotides read TGCAGTGCTAGAGATCTTTCGCCGCTAGCGTACACAGATACGCAGTATTTT.